A selection of T cell receptor beta chains follows, all from one sample in a study of early T cells in non-severe SARS-CoV-2 infection. Via MiXCR, TCRdb re-called the 5' RACE reads, giving one row per CDR3 protein. The data show roughly 90,000 distinct CDR3 sequences, about 15% seen once. The source material was whole blood. These receptors were obtained from an adult who was a healthcare worker with PCR-confirmed SARS-CoV-2 infection or an uninfected control (not recorded which). The CDR3 runs from the conserved cysteine through the conserved F or W. D genes are given only for firm matches. Clone size is given for some rows only: seen once, a few or many times, or a class if the clone is expanded.

D gene: -
clone size: few
J gene: TRBJ2-2
V gene: TRBV7-2
CDR3 DNA: TGTGCCAGCAGCTTAGGTTTTGGCGGGGAGCTGTTTTTT
CDR3 protein: CASSLGFGGELFF

D gene: -
clone size: few
J gene: TRBJ1-1
V gene: TRBV2
CDR3 DNA: TGTGCCAGCAAGACCACTGAAGCTTTCTTT
CDR3 protein: CASKTTEAFF

D gene: -
clone size: few
J gene: TRBJ2-4
V gene: TRBV13
CDR3 DNA: TGTGCCAGCAGCTTACGGAGAGCCAAAAACATTCAGTACTTC
CDR3 protein: CASSLRRAKNIQYF

D gene: -
clone size: -
J gene: TRBJ2-2
V gene: TRBV5-5
CDR3 DNA: TGTGCCAGCAGCTCTGGGACCGCTCGAGGCACCGGGGAGCTGTTTTTT
CDR3 protein: CASSSGTARGTGELFF

D gene: -
clone size: -
J gene: TRBJ2-1
V gene: TRBV6-2/TRBV6-3
CDR3 DNA: TGTGCCAGCAGTTACGGTTATGAGCAGTTCTTC
CDR3 protein: CASSYGYEQFF

D gene: TRBD2
clone size: few
J gene: TRBJ2-5
V gene: TRBV9
CDR3 DNA: TGTGCCAGCAGCGTTGCTAGCGGGGCCGGGGAGACCCAGTACTTC
CDR3 protein: CASSVASGAGETQYF

D gene: -
clone size: -
J gene: TRBJ1-2
V gene: TRBV12-3/TRBV12-4
CDR3 DNA: TGTGCCAGCAGTCCTGGGGCCTCCTATGGCTACACCTTC
CDR3 protein: CASSPGASYGYTF

D gene: -
clone size: few
J gene: TRBJ1-2
V gene: TRBV5-5
CDR3 DNA: TGTGCCAGCAGCTCTGGCAGGCTCGACACCTTC
CDR3 protein: CASSSGRLDTF

D gene: -
clone size: -
J gene: TRBJ1-3
V gene: TRBV5-1
CDR3 DNA: TGCGCCAGCAGCTTGGAAGCAGCCTTCCTTTCTGGAAACACCATATATTTT
CDR3 protein: CASSLEAAFLSGNTIYF

D gene: TRBD1
clone size: -
J gene: TRBJ1-5
V gene: TRBV24-1
CDR3 DNA: TGTGCCACCAGTGAGTCCAGGGGGGTCCGCAGTCAGCCCCAGCATTTT
CDR3 protein: CATSESRGVRSQPQHF

D gene: -
clone size: -
J gene: TRBJ2-5
V gene: TRBV11-2
CDR3 DNA: TGTGCCAGCAGCTTAGATCGTTTTCAGGGGAGGCAAGAGACCCAGTACTTC
CDR3 protein: CASSLDRFQGRQETQYF

D gene: -
clone size: -
J gene: TRBJ1-2
V gene: TRBV19
CDR3 DNA: TGTGCCAGTAAGGCATCATCGGGTAACTATGGCTACACCTTC
CDR3 protein: CASKASSGNYGYTF

D gene: TRBD2
clone size: -
J gene: TRBJ2-5
V gene: TRBV7-7
CDR3 DNA: TGTGCCAGCAGCTCCTACCCCCCAGGCGGTAGCGGGGGGGCCTGGGAGACCCAGTACTTC
CDR3 protein: CASSSYPPGGSGGAWETQYF

D gene: -
clone size: -
J gene: TRBJ1-1
V gene: TRBV5-4
CDR3 DNA: TGTGCCAGCAGCGTGACAGGCACCCCCGGAGCTTTCTTT
CDR3 protein: CASSVTGTPGAFF

D gene: -
clone size: -
J gene: TRBJ2-2
V gene: TRBV29-1
CDR3 DNA: TGCAGCGTTGAACAAACCGGGAGTAACACCGGGGAGCTGTTTTTT
CDR3 protein: CSVEQTGSNTGELFF

D gene: -
clone size: -
J gene: TRBJ1-5
V gene: TRBV2
CDR3 DNA: TGTGCCAGCAGATCAGATAGCAATCAGCCCCAGCATTTT
CDR3 protein: CASRSDSNQPQHF

D gene: -
clone size: -
J gene: TRBJ1-2
V gene: TRBV4-1
CDR3 DNA: TGCGCCAGCAGCCAATTGGGACCCCTGGCCTTC
CDR3 protein: CASSQLGPLAF

D gene: TRBD1
clone size: -
J gene: TRBJ1-2
V gene: TRBV6-1
CDR3 DNA: TGTGCCAGCAGTGAATGGGACAGCGTCTATGGCCACACCTTC
CDR3 protein: CASSEWDSVYGHTF

D gene: -
clone size: -
J gene: TRBJ1-1
V gene: TRBV12-3/TRBV12-4
CDR3 DNA: TGTGCCAGTGGGCAGGCGAACACTGAAGCTTTCTTT
CDR3 protein: CASGQANTEAFF

D gene: -
clone size: few
J gene: TRBJ2-3
V gene: TRBV5-6
CDR3 DNA: TGTGCCAGCAGCTCCAGACTACTACTCACAGATACGCAGTATTTT
CDR3 protein: CASSSRLLLTDTQYF

D gene: -
clone size: -
J gene: TRBJ2-3
V gene: TRBV20-1
CDR3 DNA: TGCAGTGCTACGACTAGTGGTAGAGATACGCAGTATTTT
CDR3 protein: CSATTSGRDTQYF

D gene: TRBD1
clone size: -
J gene: TRBJ2-1
V gene: TRBV6-1
CDR3 DNA: TGTGCCAGCTCCTCCGTTGGGACAGGGGCTTTTTGGGAGCAGTTCTTC
CDR3 protein: CASSSVGTGAFWEQFF

D gene: TRBD2
clone size: -
J gene: TRBJ2-6
V gene: TRBV7-2
CDR3 DNA: TGTGCCAGCAGCTCAGGGCGGGACTACGGGGCCAACGTCCTGACTTTC
CDR3 protein: CASSSGRDYGANVLTF

D gene: -
clone size: -
J gene: TRBJ2-2
V gene: TRBV30
CDR3 DNA: TGTGCCTGGACCCCTGGGCGGGTCACCGGGGAGCTGTTTTTT
CDR3 protein: CAWTPGRVTGELFF

D gene: -
clone size: few
J gene: TRBJ2-5
V gene: TRBV6-1
CDR3 DNA: TGTGCCAGCAGTGTCTGGGAGACCCAGTACTTC
CDR3 protein: CASSVWETQYF

D gene: -
clone size: -
J gene: TRBJ1-1
V gene: TRBV11-2
CDR3 DNA: TGTGCCAGCAGCTCAGTCGACGGCAACACTGAAGCTTTCTTT
CDR3 protein: CASSSVDGNTEAFF

D gene: -
clone size: -
J gene: TRBJ1-1
V gene: TRBV25-1
CDR3 DNA: TGTGCCAGCAGTGAACGAGTTAACACTGAAGCTTTCTTT
CDR3 protein: CASSERVNTEAFF

D gene: -
clone size: few
J gene: TRBJ1-5
V gene: TRBV19
CDR3 DNA: TGTGCCAGTAGTCTGGACCAGGACGGGAACAATCAGCCCCAGCATTTT
CDR3 protein: CASSLDQDGNNQPQHF

D gene: -
clone size: few
J gene: TRBJ2-3
V gene: TRBV2
CDR3 DNA: TGTGCCAGCAGGGACCTAACAGGATCTAGCACAGATACGCAGTATTTT
CDR3 protein: CASRDLTGSSTDTQYF

D gene: -
clone size: few
J gene: TRBJ1-4
V gene: TRBV21-1
CDR3 DNA: TGTGCCAGCAGCCGTTCGGGACAGGGGGCTAGTAATGAAAAACTGTTTTTT
CDR3 protein: CASSRSGQGASNEKLFF

D gene: TRBD1
clone size: -
J gene: TRBJ2-3
V gene: TRBV18
CDR3 DNA: TGTGCCAGCTCACCAACGACAGGGGCGACAGATACGCAGTATTTT
CDR3 protein: CASSPTTGATDTQYF

D gene: -
clone size: many
J gene: TRBJ2-1
V gene: TRBV12-3/TRBV12-4
CDR3 DNA: TGTGCCAGCAGTTTTTTCGGGGGGCAGTACAATGAGCAGTTCTTC
CDR3 protein: CASSFFGGQYNEQFF

D gene: -
clone size: few
J gene: TRBJ2-3
V gene: TRBV11-2
CDR3 DNA: TGTGCCAGCAGCTTAGCGGGAAAACTCACAGATACGCAGTATTTT
CDR3 protein: CASSLAGKLTDTQYF

D gene: -
clone size: few
J gene: TRBJ1-6
V gene: TRBV3-1
CDR3 DNA: TGTGCCAGCAGCCAAGACAATTTCTATAATTCACCCCTCCACTTT
CDR3 protein: CASSQDNFYNSPLHF

D gene: -
clone size: few
J gene: TRBJ1-5
V gene: TRBV19
CDR3 DNA: TGTGCCAGTAGGGAGACGGACTATAGCAATCAGCCCCAGCATTTT
CDR3 protein: CASRETDYSNQPQHF

D gene: -
clone size: few
J gene: TRBJ1-1
V gene: TRBV29-1
CDR3 DNA: TGCAGCGTTGGCTCCGGGACCCACACTGAAGCTTTCTTT
CDR3 protein: CSVGSGTHTEAFF

D gene: TRBD2
clone size: few
J gene: TRBJ2-3
V gene: TRBV7-2
CDR3 DNA: TGTGCCAGCAGCCCCCAGCGGGGGACAGATACGCAGTATTTT
CDR3 protein: CASSPQRGTDTQYF

D gene: -
clone size: -
J gene: TRBJ2-1
V gene: TRBV18
CDR3 DNA: TGTGCCAGCTCTGGACCGAGATTGGGCAATGAGCAGTTCTTC
CDR3 protein: CASSGPRLGNEQFF

D gene: TRBD1
clone size: -
J gene: TRBJ1-2
V gene: TRBV12-3/TRBV12-4
CDR3 DNA: TGTGCCAGCAGTCTCCAGTTAGGGACAGGGGGAGACTATGGCTACACCTTC
CDR3 protein: CASSLQLGTGGDYGYTF

D gene: -
clone size: few
J gene: TRBJ1-6
V gene: TRBV12-3/TRBV12-4
CDR3 DNA: TGTGCCAGCAGTAATACAGGGTATAATTCACCCCTCCACTTT
CDR3 protein: CASSNTGYNSPLHF

D gene: -
clone size: -
J gene: TRBJ2-3
V gene: TRBV10-3
CDR3 DNA: TGTGCCATCAGTGGGTTTGACACAGATACGCAGTATTTT
CDR3 protein: CAISGFDTDTQYF

D gene: -
clone size: -
J gene: TRBJ1-1
V gene: TRBV12-3/TRBV12-4
CDR3 DNA: TGTGCCAGCAGTTTGCGACCGTGGGCCAGTGTCTGG
CDR3 protein: CASSLRPWASVW

D gene: TRBD1
clone size: few
J gene: TRBJ2-3
V gene: TRBV24-1
CDR3 DNA: TGTGCCACCAGTGACCGATCCGGGACAGGGAGGGTCACAGATACGCAGTATTTT
CDR3 protein: CATSDRSGTGRVTDTQYF

D gene: -
clone size: -
J gene: TRBJ2-4
V gene: TRBV12-3/TRBV12-4
CDR3 DNA: TGTGCCAGCAGTCCCCGGATCGGATTTGAGGGCAACATTCAGTACTTC
CDR3 protein: CASSPRIGFEGNIQYF

D gene: TRBD1
clone size: few
J gene: TRBJ1-3
V gene: TRBV20-1
CDR3 DNA: TGCAGTGCTAGAGCTTCGGACAGGGCTGGAAACACCATATATTTT
CDR3 protein: CSARASDRAGNTIYF

D gene: TRBD1
clone size: -
J gene: TRBJ2-3
V gene: TRBV29-1
CDR3 DNA: TGCAGCGGAAGGGGGCTGTATACGACAGATACGCAGTATTTT
CDR3 protein: CSGRGLYTTDTQYF

D gene: TRBD1
clone size: many
J gene: TRBJ2-5
V gene: TRBV18
CDR3 DNA: TGTGCCAGCTCACCCGATTGGACAGGTCTGAAAGAGACCCAGTACTTC
CDR3 protein: CASSPDWTGLKETQYF

D gene: TRBD1
clone size: -
J gene: TRBJ2-6
V gene: TRBV3-1
CDR3 DNA: TGTGCCAGCAGCAGGACAGGGGGCACTGGGGCCAACGTCCTGACTTTC
CDR3 protein: CASSRTGGTGANVLTF

D gene: -
clone size: -
J gene: TRBJ2-6
V gene: TRBV18
CDR3 DNA: TGTGCCAGCTCACCACCGGGACGGGACTCTGGGGCCAACGTCCTGACTTTC
CDR3 protein: CASSPPGRDSGANVLTF

D gene: -
clone size: -
J gene: TRBJ2-1
V gene: TRBV20-1
CDR3 DNA: TGCAGTGCTAGCATCGCCGAGCAGTTCTTC
CDR3 protein: CSASIAEQFF

D gene: TRBD1
clone size: few
J gene: TRBJ1-1
V gene: TRBV10-1
CDR3 DNA: TGCGCCAGCAGTTGGGACAGGGACACTGAAGCTTTCTTT
CDR3 protein: CASSWDRDTEAFF

D gene: -
clone size: -
J gene: TRBJ2-3
V gene: TRBV29-1
CDR3 DNA: TGCAGCGTTGAGGGTCCAGATACGCAGTATTTT
CDR3 protein: CSVEGPDTQYF

D gene: -
clone size: few
J gene: TRBJ1-1
V gene: TRBV7-2
CDR3 DNA: TGTGCCAGCAGCTTAGTTGGAGGATTGAACACTGAAGCTTTCTTT
CDR3 protein: CASSLVGGLNTEAFF

D gene: TRBD1
clone size: few
J gene: TRBJ2-1
V gene: TRBV12-3/TRBV12-4
CDR3 DNA: TGTGCCAGCGGGGACAGGGATCCTTACAATGAGCAGTTCTTC
CDR3 protein: CASGDRDPYNEQFF

D gene: TRBD1
clone size: -
J gene: TRBJ2-5
V gene: TRBV10-3
CDR3 DNA: TGTGCCATCAGAAGACAGGGCCTCAAAGAGACCCAGTACTTC
CDR3 protein: CAIRRQGLKETQYF